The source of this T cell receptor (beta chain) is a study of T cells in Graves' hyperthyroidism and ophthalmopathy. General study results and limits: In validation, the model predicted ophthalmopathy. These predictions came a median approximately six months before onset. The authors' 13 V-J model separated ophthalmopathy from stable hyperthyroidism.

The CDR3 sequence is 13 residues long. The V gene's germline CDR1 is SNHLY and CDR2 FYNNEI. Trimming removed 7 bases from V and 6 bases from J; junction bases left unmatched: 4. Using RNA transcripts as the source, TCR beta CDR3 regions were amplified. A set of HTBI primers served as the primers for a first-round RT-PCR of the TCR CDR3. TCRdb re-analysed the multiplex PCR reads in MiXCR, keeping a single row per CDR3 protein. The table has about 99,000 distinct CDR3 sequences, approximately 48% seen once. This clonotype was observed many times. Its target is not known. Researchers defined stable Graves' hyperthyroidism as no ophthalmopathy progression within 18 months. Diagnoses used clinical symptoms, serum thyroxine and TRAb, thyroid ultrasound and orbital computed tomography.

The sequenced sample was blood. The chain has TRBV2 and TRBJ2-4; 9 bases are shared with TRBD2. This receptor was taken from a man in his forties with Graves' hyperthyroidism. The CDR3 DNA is TGTGCCAGCAATTCGGGACTAGCAAACATTCAGTACTTC. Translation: CASNSGLANIQYF. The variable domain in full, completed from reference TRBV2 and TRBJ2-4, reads EPEVTQTPSHQVTQMGQEVILRCVPISNHLYFYWYRQILGQKVEFLVSFYNNEISEKSEIFDDQFSVERPDGSNFTLKIRSTKLEDSAMYFCASNSGLANIQYFGAGTRLSVL.